This T cell receptor (beta chain) was recorded in a study of cytomegalovirus exposure and HLA in healthy donors. Whole-study findings and limits: Later analysis suggested links between common viral pathogens and several top significant clusters. Analysis was carried out at a later point, and it linked a missense DCLRE1C variant to TCR beta V- and J-gene trimming.

There are 11 residues in the CDR3. Germline V gene sequence: CDR1 SGHTA, CDR2 FQGNSA. Deletions cut 5 bases from V and 5 bases from J, with 6 bases between. This clone came up once. The antigen remains undetermined. 60 Vbeta and 13 Jbeta primers were used in PCR. Assay: immunoSEQ multiplex PCR; the TCRdb copy retains only in-frame clones and omits some. The sample lists roughly 120,000 clones; about four fifths were seen once. The TCR comes from a male donor in good health and CMV-seropositive. The sequenced sample consisted of PBMCs. The chain links TRBV7-2 to TRBJ2-5, with a tentative D call TRBD2 (6 bases). The CDR3 protein is CASSGGETQYF. CDR3 sequence (DNA): TGTGCCAGCAGCGGGGGGGAGACCCAGTACTTC.